Listed here are 30 T cell receptor beta chains from one sample, sequenced in a study of blood T cell repertoires in COVID-19. This table comes from immunoSEQ multiplex PCR, and its TCRdb copy is limited to in-frame clones, with some not included. The sample includes just over 95,000 clones, 82% seen only once; the top ten take 15% to 20%. Sequenced input: peripheral blood. The receptor source for this set is a man older than 75 with acute or convalescent COVID-19.

Written as DNA, the CDR3 is TGTGCCAGCAGTTCCGAGGGGAACCTAGCGGGAGTACCTACAGATACGCAGTATTTT. It is translated as CASSSEGNLAGVPTDTQYF. V is TRBV6-2 or TRBV6-3 and J is TRBJ2-3; 10 nucleotides align to TRBD2. The CDR3 is 19 amino acids. In germline, CDR1 is MNHEY, CDR2 SVGEGT. V dropped 4 bases and J dropped 3; count of bases not matched to a gene: 16.

The chain uses TRBV6-2 or TRBV6-3 and TRBJ1-5, with TRBD1 matching 10 bases. The V segment lost 4 bases and the J segment 0 bases; nucleotides outside the gene matches: 12. There are 19 residues in the CDR3. Germline V gene sequence: CDR1 MNHEY, CDR2 SVGEGT. Here the CDR3 reads CASSFPGQGTHVSNQPQHF. DNA of the CDR3: TGTGCCAGCAGTTTTCCGGGACAGGGGACCCACGTTAGCAATCAGCCCCAGCATTTT.

The chain links TRBV5-1 to TRBJ1-6; TRBD1 agrees at 7 bases. The trim removed 3 bases at V and 6 bases at J, leaving 9 bases unmatched. The CDR3 extends over 16 amino acids. Germline V gene data show CDR1 as SGHRS and CDR2 as YFSETQ. CDR3 bases: TGCGCCAGCAGCTCGGAGACAGGGAGTCGTAATTCACCCCTCCACTTT. This translates into CASSSETGSRNSPLHF.

In its sample, this clone was seen a few times. The V gene is TRBV28, the J gene TRBJ1-5, with unresolved D. The CDR3 is 15 amino acids. Germline values: CDR1 MDHEN, CDR2 SYDVKM. The V gene lost 2 bases and the J gene lost 4 bases, with 12 bases spanning the gap. The DNA of the CDR3 is TGTGCCAGCAGTTTAATAGTCAGGCCTAATCAGCCCCAGCATTTT. It is translated as CASSLIVRPNQPQHF. Full variable domain (outside the CDR3, taken from reference TRBV28 and TRBJ1-5): DVKVTQSSRYLVKRTGEKVFLECVQDMDHENMFWYRQDPGLGLRLIYFSYDVKMKEKGDIPEGYSVSREKKERFSLILESASTNQTSMYLCASSLIVRPNQPQHFGDGTRLSIL.

The chain couples TRBV18 to TRBJ2-7; possible D gene TRBD2, 5 bases. V shed 6 bases and J shed 6 bases, with 12 bases lying between them. This CDR3 has 12 amino acids. The germline CDR1 and CDR2 sequences are KGHSH and LQKENI. CDR3 coding DNA: TGTGCCAGCTCGCCGAGGGAGTCCGAGCAGTACTTC. This gives the protein CASSPRESEQYF.

In DNA, the CDR3 is TGTGCCACCAAGCATGGTGCAACTAATGAAAAACTGTTTTTT. It yields the protein CATKHGATNEKLFF. J is TRBJ1-4 and V is TRBV24-1; no firm D call. V lost 8 bases and J 0 bases, leaving 9 bases between the germline ends. The CDR3 extends over 14 amino acids. Germline V gene lookup returns CDR1 KGHDR and CDR2 SFDVKD.

In this sample, this clone turned up a few times. This chain connects TRBV2 to TRBJ2-5; TRBD1 agrees at 8 bases. The CDR3 spans 18 residues. Germline CDR1 SNHLY, CDR2 FYNNEI. J gave up 0 bases and V 6 bases, and 15 bases lay outside the gene matches. The CDR3 region is CASSADRVKFGNQETQYF. The CDR3 DNA is TGTGCCAGCAGCGCGGACAGGGTAAAATTCGGGAACCAAGAGACCCAGTACTTC.

This clone was counted a few times. The CDR3 sequence is CASSRRTSGSYEQYF. The CDR3 DNA reads as TGCGCCAGCAGCCGACGGACTAGCGGGAGCTACGAGCAGTACTTC. The chain is built from TRBV4-3 and TRBJ2-7, with TRBD2 identical over 13 bases. Trimming cost V 4 bases and J 3 bases; bases outside gene matches: 3. Germline CDR1 reads LGHNA; CDR2 reads YSLEER. The CDR3 has 15 amino acids.

The genes are TRBV5-4 and TRBJ2-5; 8 nucleotides match TRBD2. In germline, CDR1 is SGHNT, CDR2 YYREEE (reference sequence). This CDR3 is 15 amino acids long. V lost 0 bases and J lost 5; bases outside the gene matches: 6. CDR3 sequence (DNA): TGTGCCAGCAGCTTGGTGGCGGGAGGTCGGGAGACCCAGTACTTC. Translated: CASSLVAGGRETQYF.

This chain connects TRBV5-4 to TRBJ2-2; 16 bases line up with TRBD2. CDR1 is SGHNT, CDR2 YYREEE, per germline (reference sequence). The CDR3 loop spans 16 amino acids. V was clipped by 3 bases and J by 5 bases; unmatched bases: 1. CDR3 sequence (DNA): TGTGCCAGCAGCTCGGGACTAGCGGGAGGGACCGGGGAGCTGTTTTTT. Translation: CASSSGLAGGTGELFF. The full variable domain, rest sourced from reference TRBV5-4 and TRBJ2-2, is ETGVTQSPTHLIKTRGQQVTLRCSSQSGHNTVSWYQQALGQGPQFIFQYYREEENGRGNFPPRFSGLQFPNYSSELNVNALELDDSALYLCASSSGLAGGTGELFFGEGSRLTVL.

This CDR3 is CASTMGQGGNQPQHF. CDR3 nucleotide sequence: TGTGCCAGCACTATGGGACAGGGTGGCAATCAGCCCCAGCATTTT. This rearrangement joins TRBV6-5 to TRBJ1-5; TRBD1 agrees at 9 bases. The J segment lost 2 bases and the V segment lost 7 bases, leaving 6 bases of the junction unmatched. This CDR3 region has 15 residues. Germline V CDR1 and CDR2: MNHEY, SVGAGI.

The chain has TRBV18 and TRBJ2-5; tentative D call: TRBD1 (7 bases). Germline values: CDR1 KGHSH, CDR2 LQKENI. This CDR3 is built from 15 residues. The V end lost 3 bases, the J end lost 4 bases, and 15 bases lay between the germline ends. The CDR3 spells CASSPNQGGTETQYF. As DNA, the CDR3 is TGTGCCAGCTCACCTAACCAGGGGGGCACAGAGACCCAGTACTTC.

The rearrangement joins TRBV19 to TRBJ2-1; maybe TRBD2 (5 bases). The CDR3 is 18 amino acids. The V and J ends lost 2 bases and 7 bases respectively, with 24 bases between them. The germline V gene has CDR1 LNHDA and CDR2 SQIVND (reference sequence). In nucleotides, the CDR3 is TGTGCCAGTAGTATACCCAGCCTTCGGGGAGCGGTTGTGAATGAGCAGTTCTTC. Translated: CASSIPSLRGAVVNEQFF.

CDR3 loop: CAGRREDREQYF. In DNA form, the CDR3 reads TGTGCCGGGAGGAGGGAGGATAGGGAGCAGTACTTC. The chain is built from TRBV7-9 and TRBJ2-7; D may be TRBD2 (6 bases). This CDR3 region has 12 residues. CDR1 and CDR2 from the germline V gene are SEHNR and FQNEAQ (reference sequence). Trimming took 11 bases from V and 7 from J, leaving 18 bases between them.

The chain joins TRBV7-2 to TRBJ2-3; D perhaps matches TRBD2 (6 bases). The CDR3 length is 14 residues. The germline V and J ends were trimmed by 5 bases and 2 bases, with 11 bases remaining between them. Germline-derived CDR1 and CDR2 are SGHTA and FQGNSA. This CDR3 is CASSAGTPTDTQYF. As DNA, the CDR3 is TGTGCCAGCAGCGCCGGGACTCCCACAGATACGCAGTATTTT. Using reference TRBV7-2 and TRBJ2-3 for the parts outside the CDR3, the full variable domain is GAGVSQSPSNKVTEKGKDVELRCDPISGHTALYWYRQSLGQGLEFLIYFQGNSAPDKSGLPSDRFSAERTGGSVSTLTIQRTQQEDSAVYLCASSAGTPTDTQYFGPGTRLTVL.

The chain carries TRBV6-2 or TRBV6-3 and TRBJ2-7; maybe TRBD2 (5 bases). Germline loops: CDR1 MNHEY, CDR2 SVGEGT. Trimming pared 6 bases from V and 2 bases from J, leaving 20 bases between. The CDR3 loop spans 16 amino acids. Here the CDR3 DNA reads TGTGCCAGCAGCCCCATGGTGGTCGCCGGGACCTACGAGCAGTACTTC. It specifies CASSPMVVAGTYEQYF.

The chain joins TRBV27 to TRBJ2-2; possible D gene TRBD2, 6 bases. This CDR3 comprises 14 residues. Trimming took 3 bases from V and 5 from J, leaving 10 bases between them. Germline values: CDR1 MNHEY, CDR2 SMNVEV (reference sequence). DNA of the CDR3: TGTGCCAGCAGTTTTTCAGGGAGGACCGGGGAGCTGTTTTTT. As protein: CASSFSGRTGELFF.

This chain joins TRBV15 and TRBJ2-1; 10 bases agree with TRBD1. Trimming cost V 1 base and J 5 bases; bases outside gene matches: 8. This CDR3 has 17 amino acids. The germline V gene encodes CDR1 LNHNV and CDR2 YYDKDF (reference sequence). The CDR3 coding sequence is TGTGCCACCAGCAGAGGAGGCGGGACAGGGGTTGACAATGAGCAGTTCTTC. This gives the protein CATSRGGGTGVDNEQFF.

The rearrangement links TRBV25-1 to TRBJ1-5, with D maybe TRBD1 (5 bases). The germline V gene encodes CDR1 MGHDK and CDR2 SYGVNS. CDR3 length: 15 residues. The V end was cut by 6 bases, the J end by 5 bases, with 17 bases between. The CDR3 reads CASSDGGGGDQPQHF. The CDR3 coding sequence is TGTGCCAGCAGCGATGGGGGGGGAGGTGATCAGCCCCAGCATTTT.

This clone has only a few counts. The chain employs TRBV4-3 and TRBJ1-2; D is unresolved. The CDR3 has 17 residues. Germline V lookup: CDR1 LGHNA, CDR2 YSLEER. Trimming took off 0 bases at V and 5 bases at J, with 19 bases between the two ends. CDR3 DNA sequence: TGCGCCAGCAGCCAAGATCTGGGTTTGGCCGCGACTTATGGCTACACCTTC. Protein sequence: CASSQDLGLAATYGYTF.

The V gene is TRBV6-2 or TRBV6-3, the J gene TRBJ2-7; TRBD2 agrees at 13 bases. This CDR3 comprises 16 residues. The J segment lost 4 bases and the V segment lost 4 bases, leaving 7 bases of the junction unmatched. Germline values: CDR1 MNHEY, CDR2 SVGEGT. The CDR3 loop reads CASSSPGLAGVYEQYF. CDR3 DNA: TGTGCCAGCAGTTCCCCCGGACTAGCGGGAGTTTACGAGCAGTACTTC.

The V and J genes are TRBV9 and TRBJ2-1; 10 bases line up with TRBD1. Germline CDR1 and CDR2: SGDLS and YYNGEE. The J segment lost 8 bases and the V segment lost 3 bases, leaving 8 bases of the junction unmatched. This CDR3 comprises 15 residues. The CDR3 nucleotides are TGTGCCAGCAGCGCAGGGGGGACAGGGGCAGATGAGCAGTTCTTC. This gives the protein CASSAGGTGADEQFF.

This CDR3 is CASSRGQGSSGANVLTF. DNA of the CDR3: TGTGCCAGCAGCCGTGGACAGGGTAGCTCTGGGGCCAACGTCCTGACTTTC. V and J are TRBV3-1 (or the pseudogene TRBV3-2) and TRBJ2-6; TRBD1 agrees at 8 bases. The CDR3 runs 17 residues. From germline, CDR1 is LGHDT and CDR2 YNNKEL (reference sequence). V was clipped by 4 bases and J by 0 bases; unmatched bases: 5.

This chain connects TRBV11-2 to TRBJ2-2, with 9 bases that match TRBD1. J gave up 3 bases and V 3 bases, and 5 bases lay outside the gene matches. The CDR3 loop spans 16 amino acids. Germline V gives CDR1 SGHAT, CDR2 FQNNGV. CDR3 amino acids: CASSFWDRAYTGELFF. CDR3 bases: TGTGCCAGCAGCTTCTGGGACAGGGCGTACACCGGGGAGCTGTTTTTT.

The chain uses TRBV19 and TRBJ1-1; no firm D call. The length of the CDR3 is 15 residues. Germline CDR1 reads LNHDA; CDR2 reads SQIVND (reference sequence). V lost 3 bases, J lost 0 bases, and 11 bases lay in between. In nucleotides, the CDR3 is TGTGCCAGTAGTATCTCAGGCAGGATGAACACTGAAGCTTTCTTT. This codes for CASSISGRMNTEAFF.

V and J are TRBV3-1 (or the pseudogene TRBV3-2) and TRBJ2-3, with TRBD2 matching over 7 bases. Trimming at V came to 7 bases and at J to 0 bases, leaving 7 bases not matched to a gene. The germline CDR1 and CDR2 sequences are LGHDT and YNNKEL (reference sequence). The CDR3 extends over 15 amino acids. Here the CDR3 reads CASTFTSASTDTQYF. The DNA of the CDR3 is TGTGCCAGCACCTTTACTAGCGCGAGCACAGATACGCAGTATTTT.

The chain is built from TRBV19 and TRBJ2-5; 13 positions agree with TRBD2. V dropped 6 bases and J dropped 5; count of bases not matched to a gene: 18. Germline CDR1 and CDR2: LNHDA and SQIVND (reference sequence). The CDR3 extends over 19 amino acids. Here the CDR3 DNA reads TGTGCCAGTAGGCAGACCGGGACTAGCGGGATTCTCCGAGGGGAGACCCAGTACTTC. It is translated as CASRQTGTSGILRGETQYF. Full variable domain (outside the CDR3, taken from reference TRBV19 and TRBJ2-5): DGGITQSPKYLFRKEGQNVTLSCEQNLNHDAMYWYRQDPGQGLRLIYYSQIVNDFQKGDIAEGYSVSREKKESFPLTVTSAQKNPTAFYLCASRQTGTSGILRGETQYFGPGTRLLVL.

The J gene is TRBJ2-7, the V gene TRBV11-2; 11 nucleotides line up with TRBD2. Germline lookup yields CDR1 SGHAT and CDR2 FQNNGV. V trimming: 4 bases; J trimming: 0 bases; junction bases outside the gene matches: 5. CDR3 length: 16 residues. CDR3 DNA sequence: TGTGCCAGCAGCTCGTCGGGGACTAGCGGCTCCTACGAGCAGTACTTC. Translated, it gives CASSSSGTSGSYEQYF.

The rearrangement uses TRBV6-5 and TRBJ1-1; no clear D. The CDR3 runs 11 residues. The germline CDR1 and CDR2 sequences are MNHEY and SVGAGI. Trimming removed 3 bases at V and 6 bases at J, with 5 bases between. CDR3 protein: CASSYLAEAFF. In nucleotides, the CDR3 is TGTGCCAGCAGTTATCTCGCTGAAGCTTTCTTT.

The chain carries TRBV18 and TRBJ1-2; TRBD1 aligns across 7 bases. The V and J ends lost 2 bases and 7 bases, in that order; junction bases with no gene match: 4. This CDR3 comprises 13 residues. Germline assignment: CDR1 KGHSH and CDR2 LQKENI. CDR3 sequence reads: CASSPEQGTGYTF. Here the CDR3 DNA reads TGTGCCAGCTCACCAGAACAGGGGACTGGCTACACCTTC.